The source of this T cell receptor (beta chain) is a study of T cell changes during pregnancy in multiple sclerosis. V lost 4 bases and J 3 bases, leaving 8 bases between the germline ends. CDR3 length equals 13 residues. Germline V CDR1 and CDR2: SGHDN, FVKESK. TCRdb keeps only in-frame clones here, not all; method: immunoSEQ multiplex PCR. The table lists 30,000 to 40,000 clones, 90% of them singletons. This clone was detected only a few times. The chain recombines TRBV14 with TRBJ2-3; D remains ambiguous. The sequence was collected from a female donor with multiple sclerosis, enrolled in a pregnancy study. The source was CD4+ T cells from peripheral blood mononuclear cells, collected in the second trimester of pregnancy. DNA of the CDR3: TGTGCCAGCAGCCGTTTCGGTACAGATACGCAGTATTTT. Translation gives CASSRFGTDTQYF.